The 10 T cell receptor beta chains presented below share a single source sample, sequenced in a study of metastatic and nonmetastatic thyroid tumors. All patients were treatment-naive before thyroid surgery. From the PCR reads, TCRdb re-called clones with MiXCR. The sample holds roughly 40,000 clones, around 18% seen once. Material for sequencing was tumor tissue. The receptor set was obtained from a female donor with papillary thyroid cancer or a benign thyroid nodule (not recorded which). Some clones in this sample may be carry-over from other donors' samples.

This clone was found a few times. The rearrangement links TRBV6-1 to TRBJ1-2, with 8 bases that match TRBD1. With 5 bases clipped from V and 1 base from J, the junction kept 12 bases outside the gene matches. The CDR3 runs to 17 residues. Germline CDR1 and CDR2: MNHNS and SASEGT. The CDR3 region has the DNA TGTGCCAGCAGTCCCCAGACAGGGGCTACGTTTAACTATGGCTACACCTTC. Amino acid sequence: CASSPQTGATFNYGYTF.

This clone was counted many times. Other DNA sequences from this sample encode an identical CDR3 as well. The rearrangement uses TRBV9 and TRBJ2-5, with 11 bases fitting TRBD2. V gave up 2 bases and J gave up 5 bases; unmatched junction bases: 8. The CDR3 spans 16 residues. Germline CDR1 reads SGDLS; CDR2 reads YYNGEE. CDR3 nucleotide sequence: TGTGCCAGCAGCGTTAGCGGGGGGGCGCTGTCCGAGACCCAGTACTTC. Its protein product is CASSVSGGALSETQYF.

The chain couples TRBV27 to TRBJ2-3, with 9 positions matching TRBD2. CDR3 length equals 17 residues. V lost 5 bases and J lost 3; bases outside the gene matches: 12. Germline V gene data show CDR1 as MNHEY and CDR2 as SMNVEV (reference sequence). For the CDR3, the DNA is TGTGCCAGCAGTGGACTAGCGTGGGGGCCGAGGACAGATACGCAGTATTTT. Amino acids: CASSGLAWGPRTDTQYF.

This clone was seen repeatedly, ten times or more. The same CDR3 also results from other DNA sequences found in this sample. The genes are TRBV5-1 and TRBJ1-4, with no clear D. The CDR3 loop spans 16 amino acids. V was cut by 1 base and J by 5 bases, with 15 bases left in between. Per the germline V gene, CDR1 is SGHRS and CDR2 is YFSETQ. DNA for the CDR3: TGCGCCAGCAGCTTGAGAGGACCCGGACCCAATGAAAAACTGTTTTTT. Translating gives CASSLRGPGPNEKLFF. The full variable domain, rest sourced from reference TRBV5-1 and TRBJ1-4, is KAGVTQTPRYLIKTRGQQVTLSCSPISGHRSVSWYQQTPGQGLQFLFEYFSETQRNKGNFPGRFSGRQFSNSRSEMNVSTLELGDSALYLCASSLRGPGPNEKLFFGSGTQLSVL.

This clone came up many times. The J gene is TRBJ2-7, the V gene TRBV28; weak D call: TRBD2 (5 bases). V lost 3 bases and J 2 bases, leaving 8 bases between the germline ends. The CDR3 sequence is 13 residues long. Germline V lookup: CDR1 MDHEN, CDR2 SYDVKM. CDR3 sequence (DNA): TGTGCCAGCAGTTTTTCCGGGGCCTACGAGCAGTACTTC. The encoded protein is CASSFSGAYEQYF.

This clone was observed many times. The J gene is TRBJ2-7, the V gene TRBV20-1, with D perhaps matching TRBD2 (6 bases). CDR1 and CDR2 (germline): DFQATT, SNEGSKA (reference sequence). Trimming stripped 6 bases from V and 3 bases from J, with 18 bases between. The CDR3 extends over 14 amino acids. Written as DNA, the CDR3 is TGCAGTGCGACCGGACTACCTGCAGACTACGAGCAGTACTTC. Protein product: CSATGLPADYEQYF.

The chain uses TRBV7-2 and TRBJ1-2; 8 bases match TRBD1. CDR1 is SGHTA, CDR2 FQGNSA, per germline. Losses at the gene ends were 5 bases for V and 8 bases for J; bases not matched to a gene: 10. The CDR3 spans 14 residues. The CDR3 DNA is TGTGCCAGCAGCCCAGGACAGGGATTAGAAGGCTACACCTTC. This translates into CASSPGQGLEGYTF.

The CDR3 DNA sequence: TGTGCCAGCAGTTACTCTGGAGGGGATGAAGCTTTCTTT. Amino acids: CASSYSGGDEAFF. V is TRBV6-5 and J is TRBJ1-1; a weak D match, TRBD1 (5 bases). The CDR3 is 13 residues long. Deletions cut 0 bases from V and 7 bases from J, with 9 bases between. From germline, CDR1 is MNHEY and CDR2 SVGAGI.

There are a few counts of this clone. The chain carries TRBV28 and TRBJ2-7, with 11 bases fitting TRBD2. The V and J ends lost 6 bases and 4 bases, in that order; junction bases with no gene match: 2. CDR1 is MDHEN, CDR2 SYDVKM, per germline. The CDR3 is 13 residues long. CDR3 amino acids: CASRTSGTYEQYF. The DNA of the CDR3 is TGTGCCAGCAGGACTAGCGGGACATACGAGCAGTACTTC. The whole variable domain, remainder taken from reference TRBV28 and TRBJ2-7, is DVKVTQSSRYLVKRTGEKVFLECVQDMDHENMFWYRQDPGLGLRLIYFSYDVKMKEKGDIPEGYSVSREKKERFSLILESASTNQTSMYLCASRTSGTYEQYFGPGTRLTVT.

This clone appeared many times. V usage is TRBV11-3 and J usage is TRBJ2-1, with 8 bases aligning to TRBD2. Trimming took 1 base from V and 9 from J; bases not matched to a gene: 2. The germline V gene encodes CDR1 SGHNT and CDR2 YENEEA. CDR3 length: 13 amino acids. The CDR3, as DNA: TGTGCCAGCAGCTTAGGCACTAGCGGTGAGCAGTTCTTC. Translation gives CASSLGTSGEQFF.